The subject of this entry is one T cell receptor (beta chain). The V gene's germline CDR1 is KGHSY and CDR2 FQNENV. V shed 4 bases, J shed 4 bases, and the junction held 12 bases outside the gene matches. There are 17 residues in the CDR3. The sample is drawn from a study of blood T cell repertoires in COVID-19. Study-level background: From T cells, B-cell-depleted T cells, or PBMCs came the material, which was cDNA or gDNA.

Researchers sorted participants into cohorts using their self-reported clinical history. TCRdb's table, derived via immunoSEQ multiplex PCR, lists solely in-frame clones and lacks some. This table holds 250,000 or so clones, 85% to 95% found once. The receptor was derived from a man aged 35 to 55 who had been exposed to COVID-19. The chain uses TRBV16 and TRBJ2-2, with TRBD2 identical over 7 bases. Sequencing used PBMCs or T cells enriched from blood (not recorded which). The CDR3 protein is CASSPLTVTSPTGELFF. CDR3 sequence (DNA): TGTGCCAGCAGCCCTTTAACTGTGACTAGCCCCACCGGGGAGCTGTTTTTT. Together with reference TRBV16 and TRBJ2-2, the CDR3 gives the full variable domain: GEEVAQTPKHLVRGEGQKAKLYCAPIKGHSYVFWYQQVLKNEFKFLISFQNENVFDETGMPKERFSAKCLPNSPCSLEIQATKLEDSAVYFCASSPLTVTSPTGELFFGEGSRLTVL.